What follows are 15 T cell receptor beta chains derived from one specimen sequenced in a study of T-cell memory formation after mild COVID-19 (dated by TCRdb to the early 2020s). Library prep was done by 5' RACE. Data came from an Illumina NovaSeq 6000. The public reads were reprocessed in TCRdb via fastp at Q25 and MiXCR, keeping in-frame beta chains. Each entry merges the rows of one CDR3 protein and shows their most common DNA and genes. For this sample there are 45,000 to 50,000 distinct CDR3 sequences; about 7.3% appear just once. The ten largest make up roughly 1.4% of the sample. Sequenced material: PBMCs or a T cell subset sorted from them (not recorded which). These receptor sequences come from a man younger than 30 who had mild COVID-19 (a few samples of this study predate the infection). The sample titles of this study are shuffled in the database, so cell type and time point are left out; the donor was told from shared clones.

This clonotype was observed at least ten times. J is TRBJ2-3 and V is TRBV7-9, with TRBD2 identical over 8 bases. The CDR3 is made up of 14 amino acids. Germline V gives CDR1 SEHNR, CDR2 FQNEAQ (reference sequence). Trimming cost V 5 bases and J 4 bases; bases outside gene matches: 5. The CDR3 DNA is TGTGCCAGCAGCGCTGGACTAGCACCAGATACGCAGTATTTT. Amino acid sequence: CASSAGLAPDTQYF.

This rearrangement joins TRBV25-1 to TRBJ2-5, with TRBD1 matching over 8 bases. V lost 6 bases, J lost 5 bases, and 8 bases stayed unmatched. Germline CDR1 reads MGHDK; CDR2 reads SYGVNS. The CDR3 loop spans 14 amino acids. The CDR3 sequence: CASSITGGSETQYF. The CDR3 bases are TGTGCCAGCAGCATTACAGGGGGATCGGAGACCCAGTACTTC.

This clonotype showed up just a few times. This rearrangement joins TRBV7-2 to TRBJ1-3; D gene ambiguous. The length of the CDR3 is 13 residues. Germline CDR1 reads SGHTA; CDR2 reads FQGNSA. Trimming left V 1 base short and J 6 bases short, with 7 bases between. For the CDR3, the DNA is TGTGCCAGCAGCTTAGTATGGGAAAACACCATATATTTT. Translation: CASSLVWENTIYF. Looking up the rest from reference TRBV7-2 and TRBJ1-3 gives the full variable domain: GAGVSQSPSNKVTEKGKDVELRCDPISGHTALYWYRQSLGQGLEFLIYFQGNSAPDKSGLPSDRFSAERTGGSVSTLTIQRTQQEDSAVYLCASSLVWENTIYFGEGSWLTVV.

Written as DNA, the CDR3 is TGCGCCAGCAGCTTGGGTCAAGAGACCCAGTACTTC. Translated: CASSLGQETQYF. The chain links TRBV5-1 to TRBJ2-5; D gene uncertain. Germline V gives CDR1 SGHRS, CDR2 YFSETQ. The V end was cut by 0 bases, the J end by 2 bases, with 2 bases between. The CDR3 length is 12 residues. The whole variable domain, filled in from reference TRBV5-1 and TRBJ2-5, reads KAGVTQTPRYLIKTRGQQVTLSCSPISGHRSVSWYQQTPGQGLQFLFEYFSETQRNKGNFPGRFSGRQFSNSRSEMNVSTLELGDSALYLCASSLGQETQYFGPGTRLLVL.

This clonotype came up a few times. This chain connects TRBV3-1 to TRBJ1-3; D is perhaps TRBD1 (6 bases). The CDR3 spans 16 residues. Germline V gives CDR1 LGHDT, CDR2 YNNKEL (reference sequence). V was shortened by 2 bases and J by 0 bases, with 11 bases between the two germline ends. The CDR3 region is CASSQPTGSSGNTIYF. The CDR3 coding sequence is TGTGCCAGCAGCCAACCGACAGGCAGCTCTGGAAACACCATATATTTT.

Many counts were recorded for this clonotype. The chain carries TRBV9 and TRBJ2-2; D unresolved. With 1 base removed from V and 3 bases from J, the gap between germline ends came to 10 bases. The CDR3 has 15 amino acids. In germline, CDR1 is SGDLS, CDR2 YYNGEE. CDR3 loop: CASSVSLSDTGELFF. Written as DNA, the CDR3 is TGTGCCAGCAGCGTATCGCTCTCGGACACCGGGGAGCTGTTTTTT.

The genes are TRBV6-2 or TRBV6-3 and TRBJ2-1, with D maybe TRBD1 (5 bases). Trimming took 2 bases from V and 5 from J, leaving 7 bases between them. Germline V gives CDR1 MNHEY, CDR2 SVGEGT. The CDR3 is 13 residues long. The CDR3, as DNA: TGTGCCAGCAGTTACGGGGCTCACAATGAGCAGTTCTTC. Translating it yields CASSYGAHNEQFF.

The chain employs TRBV7-9 and TRBJ1-2; a possible D gene is TRBD1 (6 bases). The V end lost 5 bases, the J end lost 7 bases, and 17 bases lay between the germline ends. The CDR3 spans 14 residues. Germline CDR1 is SEHNR and CDR2 is FQNEAQ (reference sequence). The CDR3 nucleotides are TGTGCCAGCAGCCTCAGGGGAGAAGAGGTTGGCTACACCTTC. This encodes CASSLRGEEVGYTF.

J is TRBJ2-4 and V is TRBV7-2; the D gene is possibly TRBD1 (5 bases). Germline V gives CDR1 SGHTA, CDR2 FQGNSA. V was pared by 5 bases and J by 7 bases, with 18 bases between. The CDR3 length is 15 residues. The CDR3 bases are TGTGCCAGCAGCCTTGTAGGGGCGCCCGGGAACATTCAGTACTTC. It encodes CASSLVGAPGNIQYF.

This clonotype was detected many times. The chain couples TRBV7-9 to TRBJ1-1; possible D gene TRBD1, 5 bases. The ends were cut back, 5 bases at V and 1 base at J, with 14 bases in the middle. Germline CDR1 reads SEHNR; CDR2 reads FQNEAQ (reference sequence). The CDR3 consists of 15 residues. CDR3 DNA: TGTGCCAGCAGCCCTTTCACTAGGGGGAACACTGAAGCTTTCTTT. Translation gives CASSPFTRGNTEAFF.

This clonotype was seen only a few times. The chain links TRBV7-9 to TRBJ2-3; tentative D call: TRBD2 (7 bases). V was shortened by 5 bases and J by 1 base, with 10 bases between the two germline ends. Looked up from germline, CDR1 is SEHNR and CDR2 is FQNEAQ (reference sequence). The CDR3 covers 14 residues. The CDR3 DNA reads TGTGCCAGCAGCCGCGGGGGCCGCACAGATACGCAGTATTTT. Translating gives CASSRGGRTDTQYF.

This clonotype was detected ten times or more. The chain has TRBV7-2 and TRBJ2-5; 7 bases agree with TRBD2. The J segment lost 4 bases and the V segment lost 2 bases, leaving 4 bases of the junction unmatched. The CDR3 is made up of 14 amino acids. Germline CDR1 SGHTA, CDR2 FQGNSA. CDR3 residues: CASSLRLAGETQYF. The CDR3 nucleotides are TGTGCCAGCAGCTTACGACTAGCAGGAGAGACCCAGTACTTC.

This clonotype was detected many times. The rearrangement uses TRBV5-1 and TRBJ2-1; D possibly corresponds to TRBD2 (5 bases). Germline loops: CDR1 SGHRS, CDR2 YFSETQ. This CDR3 is built from 17 residues. V lost 4 bases and J 2 bases, leaving 19 bases between the germline ends. The DNA for the CDR3 is TGCGCCAGCAGCCCCACTAGTCCCGTTTCGGCCTACAATGAGCAGTTCTTC. Translated, it gives CASSPTSPVSAYNEQFF. The whole variable domain, remainder taken from reference TRBV5-1 and TRBJ2-1, is KAGVTQTPRYLIKTRGQQVTLSCSPISGHRSVSWYQQTPGQGLQFLFEYFSETQRNKGNFPGRFSGRQFSNSRSEMNVSTLELGDSALYLCASSPTSPVSAYNEQFFGPGTRLTVL.

This clonotype was recorded at least ten times. The chain is built from TRBV7-2 and TRBJ1-5; no definite D call. The length of the CDR3 is 14 residues. V was trimmed by 1 base and J by 4 bases, leaving 8 bases between them. Germline loops: CDR1 SGHTA, CDR2 FQGNSA. The CDR3 DNA follows: TGTGCCAGCAGCTTAGGATTTGGAAATCAGCCCCAGCATTTT. This gives the protein CASSLGFGNQPQHF.

The CDR3 is CASSIQGRGQPQHF. CDR3 sequence (DNA): TGTGCCAGTAGTATACAGGGACGCGGTCAGCCCCAGCATTTT. V gene TRBV19 combines with J gene TRBJ1-5; tentative D call: TRBD1 (5 bases). Trimming took 2 bases from V and 6 from J, leaving 11 bases between them. Per the germline V gene, CDR1 is LNHDA and CDR2 is SQIVND (reference sequence). This CDR3 is built from 14 residues.